Each of the 5 T cell receptor beta chains below was sequenced from the same sample in a study of cytomegalovirus exposure and HLA in healthy donors. This PCR relied on a set of 60 Vbeta primers and 13 Jbeta primers. Sequenced by immunoSEQ multiplex PCR; TCRdb stores in-frame clones only, minus some. This repertoire shows over 150,000 clones, approximately 80% found once; its top ten account for roughly 1.2%. Sequencing input: PBMCs. The receptor source for this set is a boy younger than 10 in good health and CMV-seronegative.

CDR3 amino acids: CASSEALRTARGGYTF. The CDR3 DNA follows: TGTGCCAGCAGTGAAGCGCTTCGGACAGCCCGGGGTGGCTACACCTTC. This sequence joins TRBV6-1 and TRBJ1-2, with a tentative D call TRBD1 (6 bases). The CDR3 totals 16 residues. V lost 0 bases to trimming and J lost 7 bases, with 18 bases between them. CDR1 is MNHNS, CDR2 SASEGT, per germline.

This chain's CDR3 is CASSQETGTDTQYF. The CDR3 nucleotides are TGCGCCAGCAGCCAAGAAACAGGGACAGATACGCAGTATTTT. The V and J genes are TRBV4-3 and TRBJ2-3; D may be TRBD1 (6 bases). V shed 0 bases and J shed 3 bases, with 7 bases lying between them. CDR3 length: 14 amino acids. In germline, CDR1 is LGHNA, CDR2 YSLEER.

The chain combines TRBV18 with TRBJ1-1; D uncertain. In germline, CDR1 is KGHSH, CDR2 LQKENI. V lost 3 bases and J 4 bases, leaving 12 bases between the germline ends. This CDR3 has 14 residues. CDR3 amino acids: CASSPSGGSTEAFF. CDR3 nucleotide sequence: TGTGCCAGCTCACCGTCGGGCGGGAGCACTGAAGCTTTCTTT.

The gene calls are TRBV30 and TRBJ2-1; D is perhaps TRBD2 (7 bases). V was cut by 0 bases and J by 4 bases, with 16 bases left in between. Germline V gives CDR1 GTSNPN, CDR2 SVGIG (reference sequence). The length of the CDR3 is 16 residues. The CDR3 nucleotides read TGTGCCTGGAGTGTTAGGGGGGGGCTTGGTTACAATGAGCAGTTCTTC. It yields the protein CAWSVRGGLGYNEQFF.

J is TRBJ2-5 and V is TRBV7-8, with TRBD1 identical over 12 bases. The CDR3 length is 18 residues. Germline V lookup: CDR1 SGHVS, CDR2 FQNEAQ. The ends lost 2 bases at V and 5 bases at J; junction bases unmatched: 12. The chain's CDR3 is CASSLYGPGQGAKETQYF. The CDR3 nucleotides are TGTGCCAGCAGCTTATACGGTCCGGGACAGGGGGCGAAGGAGACCCAGTACTTC. The variable domain in full, with the rest retrieved from reference TRBV7-8 and TRBJ2-5, is GAGVSQSPRYKVAKRGQDVALRCDPISGHVSLFWYQQALGQGPEFLTYFQNEAQLDKSGLPSDRFFAERPEGSVSTLKIQRTQQEDSAVYLCASSLYGPGQGAKETQYFGPGTRLLVL.